This T cell receptor (beta chain) was identified during a study of cytomegalovirus exposure and HLA in healthy donors. Trimming at V came to 7 bases and at J to 5 bases, leaving 6 bases not matched to a gene. The CDR3 has 15 amino acids. Per the germline V gene, CDR1 is LNHDA and CDR2 is SQIVND (reference sequence). The PCR employed 60 Vbeta primers together with 13 Jbeta primers. Measured with immunoSEQ multiplex PCR; TCRdb has only the in-frame clones, and not every one. The top ten hold approximately 7% of the sample, which has 160,000 or so clones, approximately 80% seen once. The genes are TRBV19 and TRBJ2-3; 13 nucleotides match TRBD2. The source of this sequence is a woman aged 25 to 39 in good health and CMV-seropositive. The sample consisted of PBMCs. In DNA, the CDR3 is TGTGCCAGTAACAGACTAGCGGGGGGCAGAGATACGCAGTATTTT. Protein product: CASNRLAGGRDTQYF. The full variable domain, its missing parts supplied by reference TRBV19 and TRBJ2-3, is DGGITQSPKYLFRKEGQNVTLSCEQNLNHDAMYWYRQDPGQGLRLIYYSQIVNDFQKGDIAEGYSVSREKKESFPLTVTSAQKNPTAFYLCASNRLAGGRDTQYFGPGTRLTVL.